This T cell receptor (beta chain) was identified during a study of shared clonotypes between healthy human individuals. For this clone: Other DNA sequences from this sample encode an identical CDR3 as well.

Assay used: immunoSEQ multiplex PCR; TCRdb lists only in-frame clones, some missing. The sample has around 2.1 million clones; approximately 96% are singletons. Per germline, CDR1 SQVTM and CDR2 ANQGSEA. Trimming stripped 6 bases from V and 1 base from J, with 9 bases between. The CDR3 loop spans 12 amino acids. Material for sequencing was naive CD4+ T cells sorted from blood. Subset here: CD45RA+ positively selected. The J gene is TRBJ1-1, the V gene TRBV29-1; D might be TRBD1 (5 bases). The TCR sequence derives from a young man in good health. The CDR3 DNA follows: TGCAGCGTGGGCACAGGGAACACTGAAGCTTTCTTT. This translates into CSVGTGNTEAFF.